This T cell receptor (beta chain) emerged from a study of control samples from healthy donors and cancer patients. V shed 4 bases, J shed 1 base, and the junction held 9 bases outside the gene matches. CDR3 size: 16 residues. CDR1 is LGHNA and CDR2 is YNFKEQ in the germline V gene. Sequencing used immunoSEQ multiplex PCR; TCRdb keeps in-frame clones, though not all of them. The sample includes roughly 29,000 clones, roughly 85% seen only once; the top ten take about 4.3%. What was sequenced was formalin-fixed, paraffin-embedded tissue. This chain connects TRBV4-2 to TRBJ2-7, with 8 bases lining up with TRBD2. The receptor was isolated from a female donor with melanoma. CDR3 in DNA: TGTGCCAGCAGCCGGTCCGAGGTAGCGGGATCCTACGAGCAGTACTTC. Its translation is CASSRSEVAGSYEQYF.